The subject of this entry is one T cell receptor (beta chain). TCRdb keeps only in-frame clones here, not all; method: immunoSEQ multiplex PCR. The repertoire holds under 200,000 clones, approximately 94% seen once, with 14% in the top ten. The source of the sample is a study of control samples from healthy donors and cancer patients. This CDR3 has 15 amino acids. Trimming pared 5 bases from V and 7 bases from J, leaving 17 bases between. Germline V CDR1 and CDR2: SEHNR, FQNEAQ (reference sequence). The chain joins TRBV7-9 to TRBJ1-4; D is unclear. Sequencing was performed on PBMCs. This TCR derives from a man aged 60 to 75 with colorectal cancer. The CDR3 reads CASSRLGSGGEKLFF. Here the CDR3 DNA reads TGTGCCAGCAGCCGTCTGGGATCGGGAGGTGAAAAACTGTTTTTT.